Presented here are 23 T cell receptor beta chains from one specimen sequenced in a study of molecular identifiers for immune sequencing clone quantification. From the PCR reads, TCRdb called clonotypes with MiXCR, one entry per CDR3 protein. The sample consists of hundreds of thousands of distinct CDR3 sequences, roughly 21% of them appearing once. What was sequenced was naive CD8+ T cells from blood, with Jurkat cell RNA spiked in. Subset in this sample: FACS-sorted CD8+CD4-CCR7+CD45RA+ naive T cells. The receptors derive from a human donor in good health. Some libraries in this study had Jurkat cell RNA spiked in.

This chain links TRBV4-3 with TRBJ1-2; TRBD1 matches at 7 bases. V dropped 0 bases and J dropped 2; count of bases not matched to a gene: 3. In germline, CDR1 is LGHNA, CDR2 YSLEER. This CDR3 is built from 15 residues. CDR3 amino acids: CASSQDLGQNYGYTF. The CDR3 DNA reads TGCGCCAGCAGCCAAGATTTGGGACAGAACTATGGCTACACCTTC.

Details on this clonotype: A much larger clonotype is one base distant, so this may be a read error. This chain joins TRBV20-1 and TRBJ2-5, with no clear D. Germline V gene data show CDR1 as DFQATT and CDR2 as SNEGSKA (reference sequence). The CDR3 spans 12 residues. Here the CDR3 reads CSQTGRQETQYF. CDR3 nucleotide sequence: TGCAGCCAAACCGGACGGCAAGAGACCCAGTACTTC.

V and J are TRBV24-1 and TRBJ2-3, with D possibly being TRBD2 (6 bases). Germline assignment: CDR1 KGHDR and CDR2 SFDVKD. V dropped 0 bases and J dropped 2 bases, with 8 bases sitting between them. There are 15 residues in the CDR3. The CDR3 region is CATSDLQGLTDTQYF. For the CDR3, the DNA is TGTGCCACCAGTGATTTGCAGGGACTCACAGATACGCAGTATTTT.

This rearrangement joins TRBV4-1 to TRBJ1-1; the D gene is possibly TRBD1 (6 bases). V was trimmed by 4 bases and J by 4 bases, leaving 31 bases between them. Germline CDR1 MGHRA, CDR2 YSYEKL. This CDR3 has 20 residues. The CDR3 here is CASSLKKGLWGHSPGTEAFF. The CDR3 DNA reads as TGCGCCAGCAGCCTGAAGAAAGGTTTATGGGGGCATTCCCCGGGCACTGAAGCTTTCTTT.

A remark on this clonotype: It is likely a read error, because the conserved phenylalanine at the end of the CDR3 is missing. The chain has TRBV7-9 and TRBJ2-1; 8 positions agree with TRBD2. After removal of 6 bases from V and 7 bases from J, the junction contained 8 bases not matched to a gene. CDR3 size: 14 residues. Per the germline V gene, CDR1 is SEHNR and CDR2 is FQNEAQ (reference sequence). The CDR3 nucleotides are TGTGCCAGCAGAGCCGGGACTAGTGGGAATGAGCAGTTCCTC. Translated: CASRAGTSGNEQFL.

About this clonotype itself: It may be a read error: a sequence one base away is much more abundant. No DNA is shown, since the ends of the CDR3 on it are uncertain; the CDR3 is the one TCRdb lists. CDR3 amino acids: CSVGQGADYEQCF. The genes are TRBV20-1 and TRBJ2-7; the table assigns TRBD1, which was not confirmed against the DNA. Germline values: CDR1 DFQATT, CDR2 SNEGSKA (reference sequence). The CDR3 numbers 13 amino acids, ends counted.

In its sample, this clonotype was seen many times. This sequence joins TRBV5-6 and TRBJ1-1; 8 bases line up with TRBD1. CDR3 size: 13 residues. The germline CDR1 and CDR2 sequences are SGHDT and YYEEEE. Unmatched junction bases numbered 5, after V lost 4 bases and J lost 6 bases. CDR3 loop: CASSPDREAEAFF. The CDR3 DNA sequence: TGTGCCAGCAGCCCGGACAGGGAGGCTGAAGCTTTCTTT.

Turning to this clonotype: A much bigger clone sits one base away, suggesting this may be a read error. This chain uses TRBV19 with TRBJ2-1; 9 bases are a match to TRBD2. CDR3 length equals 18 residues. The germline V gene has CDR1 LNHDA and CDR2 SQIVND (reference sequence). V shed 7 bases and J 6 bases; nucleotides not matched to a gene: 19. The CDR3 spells CASTMAPPGLAPGNEQFF. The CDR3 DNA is TGTGCCAGTACCATGGCCCCCCCGGGACTAGCTCCGGGCAATGAGCAGTTCTTC. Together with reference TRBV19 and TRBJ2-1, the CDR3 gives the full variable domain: DGGITQSPKYLFRKEGQNVTLSCEQNLNHDAMYWYRQDPGQGLRLIYYSQIVNDFQKGDIAEGYSVSREKKESFPLTVTSAQKNPTAFYLCASTMAPPGLAPGNEQFFGPGTRLTVL.

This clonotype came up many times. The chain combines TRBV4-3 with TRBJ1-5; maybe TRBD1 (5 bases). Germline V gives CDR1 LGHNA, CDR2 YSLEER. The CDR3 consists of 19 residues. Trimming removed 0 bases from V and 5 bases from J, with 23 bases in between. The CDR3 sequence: CASSQDSRGIGTSYQPQHF. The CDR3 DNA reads TGCGCCAGCAGCCAAGATTCGCGAGGTATAGGGACTTCCTATCAGCCCCAGCATTTT.

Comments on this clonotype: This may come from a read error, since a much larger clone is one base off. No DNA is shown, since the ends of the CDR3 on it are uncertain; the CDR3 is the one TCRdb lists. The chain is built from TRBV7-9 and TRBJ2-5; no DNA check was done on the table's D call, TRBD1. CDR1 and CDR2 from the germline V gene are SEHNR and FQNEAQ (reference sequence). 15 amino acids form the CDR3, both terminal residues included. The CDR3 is CASSWAGGAEETQHF.

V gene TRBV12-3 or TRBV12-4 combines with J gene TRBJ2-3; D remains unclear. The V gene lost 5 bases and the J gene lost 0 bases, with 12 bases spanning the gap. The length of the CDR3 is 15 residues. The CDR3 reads CASSITDVSTDTQYF. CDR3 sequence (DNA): TGTGCCAGCAGTATAACGGATGTTAGCACAGATACGCAGTATTTT.

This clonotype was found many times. This CDR3 reads CASRGQGLWKLFF. Written as DNA, the CDR3 is TGTGCCAGCAGGGGACAGGGTCTTTGGAAACTGTTTTTT. The J gene is TRBJ1-4, the V gene TRBV27; 9 bases line up with TRBD1. Germline CDR1 and CDR2: MNHEY and SMNVEV (reference sequence). CDR3 size: 13 residues. The V and J ends lost 6 bases and 11 bases, in that order; junction bases with no gene match: 7.

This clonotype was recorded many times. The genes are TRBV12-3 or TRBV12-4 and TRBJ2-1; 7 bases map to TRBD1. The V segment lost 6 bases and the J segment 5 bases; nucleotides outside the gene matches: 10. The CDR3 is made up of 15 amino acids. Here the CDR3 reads CASSPRGGGNNEQFF. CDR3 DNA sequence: TGTGCCAGCAGCCCTAGAGGGGGCGGTAACAATGAGCAGTTCTTC.

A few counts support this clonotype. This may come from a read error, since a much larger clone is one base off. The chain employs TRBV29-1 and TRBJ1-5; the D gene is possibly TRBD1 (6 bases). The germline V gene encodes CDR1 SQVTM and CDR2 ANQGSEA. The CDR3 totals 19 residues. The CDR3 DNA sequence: TGCAGCGTTAGGGGGGGCCCGTTGGATCACAGCTTTAGCAATCAGCCCCGGCATTTT. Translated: CSVRGGPLDHSFSNQPRHF.

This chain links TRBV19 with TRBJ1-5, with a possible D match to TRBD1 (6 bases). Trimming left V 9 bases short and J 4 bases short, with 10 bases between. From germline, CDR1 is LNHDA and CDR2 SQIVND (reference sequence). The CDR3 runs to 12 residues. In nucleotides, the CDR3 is TGTGCCAGCAGGACAGAGAATCAGCCCCAGCATTTT. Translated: CASRTENQPQHF.

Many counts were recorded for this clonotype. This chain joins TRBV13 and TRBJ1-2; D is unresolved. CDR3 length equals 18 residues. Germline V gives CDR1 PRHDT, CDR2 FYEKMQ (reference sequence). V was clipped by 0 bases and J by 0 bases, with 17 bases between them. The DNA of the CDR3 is TGTGCCAGCAGCTTAGGCCTAATTGCGGCAGGAGCTAACTATGGCTACACCTTC. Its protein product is CASSLGLIAAGANYGYTF.

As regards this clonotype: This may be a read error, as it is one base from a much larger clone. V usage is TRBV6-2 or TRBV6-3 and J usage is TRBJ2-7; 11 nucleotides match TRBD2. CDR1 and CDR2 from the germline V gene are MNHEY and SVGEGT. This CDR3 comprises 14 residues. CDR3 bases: TGTACCAGCAGTCTAGCGGGAGGTTTCCACGAGCAGTACTTC. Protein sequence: CTSSLAGGFHEQYF.

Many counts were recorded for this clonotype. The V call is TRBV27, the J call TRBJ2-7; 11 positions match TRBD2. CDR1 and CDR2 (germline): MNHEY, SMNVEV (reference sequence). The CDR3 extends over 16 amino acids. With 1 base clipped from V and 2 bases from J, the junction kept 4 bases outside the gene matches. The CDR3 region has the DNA TGTGCCAGCAGTTTATTGTTAGCGGGAGGGCCCTACGAGCAGTACTTC. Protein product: CASSLLLAGGPYEQYF.

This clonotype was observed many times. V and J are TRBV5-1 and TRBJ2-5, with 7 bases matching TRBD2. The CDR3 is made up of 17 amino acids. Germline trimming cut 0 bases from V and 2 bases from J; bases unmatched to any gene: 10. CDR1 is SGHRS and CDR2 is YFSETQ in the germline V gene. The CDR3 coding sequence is TGCGCCAGCAGCTTGGCCGGGCTAGCGGACGGACAAGAGACCCAGTACTTC. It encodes CASSLAGLADGQETQYF. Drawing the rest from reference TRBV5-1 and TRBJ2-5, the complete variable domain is KAGVTQTPRYLIKTRGQQVTLSCSPISGHRSVSWYQQTPGQGLQFLFEYFSETQRNKGNFPGRFSGRQFSNSRSEMNVSTLELGDSALYLCASSLAGLADGQETQYFGPGTRLLVL.

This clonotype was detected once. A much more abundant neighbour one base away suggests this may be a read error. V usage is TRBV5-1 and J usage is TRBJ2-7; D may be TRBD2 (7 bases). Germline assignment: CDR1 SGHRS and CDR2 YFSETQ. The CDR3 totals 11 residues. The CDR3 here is CDSGDTYEQYF. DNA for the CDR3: TGCGACAGCGGGGACACCTACGAGCAGTACTTC.

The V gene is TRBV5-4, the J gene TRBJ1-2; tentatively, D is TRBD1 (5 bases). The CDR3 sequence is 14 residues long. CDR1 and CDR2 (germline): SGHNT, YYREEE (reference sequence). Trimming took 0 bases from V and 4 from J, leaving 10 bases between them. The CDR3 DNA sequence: TGTGCCAGCAGCTTGGATCGGGACGGCTATGGCTACACCTTC. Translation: CASSLDRDGYGYTF.

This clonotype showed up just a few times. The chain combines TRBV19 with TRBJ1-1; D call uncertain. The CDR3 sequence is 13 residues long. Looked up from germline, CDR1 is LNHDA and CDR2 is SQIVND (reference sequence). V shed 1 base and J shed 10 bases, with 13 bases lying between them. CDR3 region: CASSIGERIGAFF. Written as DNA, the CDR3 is TGTGCCAGTAGTATAGGGGAAAGGATCGGAGCTTTCTTT.

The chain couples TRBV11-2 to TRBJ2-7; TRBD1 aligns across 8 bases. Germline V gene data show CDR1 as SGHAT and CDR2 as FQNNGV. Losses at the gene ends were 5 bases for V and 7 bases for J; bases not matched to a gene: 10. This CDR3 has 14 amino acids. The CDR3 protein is CASSPGQGLWEQYF. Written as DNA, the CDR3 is TGTGCCAGCAGCCCAGGACAGGGCCTCTGGGAGCAGTACTTC.